Each of the 10 T cell receptor beta chains below was sequenced from the same sample in a study of T cells in Graves' hyperthyroidism and ophthalmopathy. Using RNA transcripts as the source, TCR beta CDR3 regions were amplified. HTBI primers were employed in a first-round RT-PCR of the TCR CDR3. TCRdb redid the calling of the multiplex PCR reads with MiXCR, one entry per CDR3 protein. The sample includes some 600,000 distinct CDR3 sequences, approximately 14% of them seen just once. Sequenced input: blood. These receptors were obtained from a woman aged 25 to 39 with Graves' hyperthyroidism that later progressed to Graves' ophthalmopathy.

This clonotype appeared many times. The rearrangement links TRBV24-1 to TRBJ2-2, with D perhaps TRBD2 (5 bases). The CDR3 runs 15 residues. Germline values: CDR1 KGHDR, CDR2 SFDVKD. V was trimmed by 3 bases and J by 8 bases, leaving 15 bases between them. In DNA form, the CDR3 reads TGTGCCACCAGTGATATAACTAGAGGTCCGGGGGAGCTGTTTTTT. Its translation: CATSDITRGPGELFF.

This clonotype was seen ten or more times. The chain couples TRBV6-2 or TRBV6-3 to TRBJ2-1; 7 nucleotides align to TRBD1. The CDR3 is made up of 15 amino acids. Per the germline V gene, CDR1 is MNHEY and CDR2 is SVGEGT. The ends lost 6 bases at V and 4 bases at J; junction bases unmatched: 9. Here the CDR3 DNA reads TGTGCCAGCAGCCCGGACAGGCTGACTTACAATGAGCAGTTCTTC. It encodes CASSPDRLTYNEQFF.

This clonotype was observed a few times. The chain employs TRBV19 and TRBJ2-1, with 7 bases identical to TRBD2. J was trimmed by 2 bases and V by 6 bases; bases with no gene match: 13. The CDR3 spans 17 residues. Germline V gives CDR1 LNHDA, CDR2 SQIVND (reference sequence). CDR3 nucleotides: TGTGCCAGTAGCCTGGGTTTGCGGGAGTCTCCCTACAATGAGCAGTTCTTC. As protein: CASSLGLRESPYNEQFF.

This clonotype occurred a few times. A read error may explain this, as a much larger clone is one base away. The rearrangement joins TRBV18 to TRBJ2-5; tentatively, D is TRBD2 (5 bases). Trimming stripped 4 bases from V and 3 bases from J, with 12 bases between. The CDR3 is made up of 14 amino acids. Germline CDR1 and CDR2: KGHSH and LQKENI. The CDR3 loop is CASSRTSREETQYF. DNA of the CDR3: TGTGCCAGCTCACGAACGTCGAGGGAAGAGACCCAGTACTTC. Combining the CDR3 with reference TRBV18 and TRBJ2-5 gives the whole variable domain NAGVMQNPRHLVRRRGQEARLRCSPMKGHSHVYWYRQLPEEGLKFMVYLQKENIIDESGMPKERFSAEFPKEGPSILRIQQVVRGDSAAYFCASSRTSREETQYFGPGTRLLVL.

This clonotype has at least ten counts. The chain carries TRBV24-1 and TRBJ2-2; TRBD1 matches at 7 bases. V shed 1 base and J 2 bases; nucleotides not matched to a gene: 3. The germline V gene has CDR1 KGHDR and CDR2 SFDVKD. CDR3 size: 16 residues. The DNA of the CDR3 is TGTGCCACCAGTGATTTAGGGACAGATAACACCGGGGAGCTGTTTTTT. This gives the protein CATSDLGTDNTGELFF.

This clonotype has at least ten counts. The chain employs TRBV20-1 and TRBJ2-5; TRBD2 aligns across 7 bases. There are 15 residues in the CDR3. V dropped 5 bases and J dropped 4; count of bases not matched to a gene: 13. Germline lookup yields CDR1 DFQATT and CDR2 SNEGSKA (reference sequence). This CDR3 is CSAGGERRQGETQYF. The DNA for the CDR3 is TGCAGTGCTGGGGGGGAAAGGCGGCAGGGAGAGACCCAGTACTTC.

This clonotype was recorded at least ten times. The genes are TRBV6-5 and TRBJ2-3; D gene ambiguous. Germline CDR1 is MNHEY and CDR2 is SVGAGI. Trimming stripped 0 bases from V and 1 base from J, with 8 bases between. The length of the CDR3 is 15 residues. The CDR3 DNA is TGTGCCAGCAGTTACTCCCGACCGGGCACAGATACGCAGTATTTT. Translation: CASSYSRPGTDTQYF.

As regards this clonotype: Given a much more abundant clone one base away, this may be a read error. This sequence joins TRBV20-1 and TRBJ1-2; weak D call: TRBD1 (6 bases). The length of the CDR3 is 13 residues. Germline V lookup: CDR1 DFQATT, CDR2 SNEGSKA (reference sequence). CDR3 region: CSAPRGGMSGYSF. The CDR3, as DNA: TGCAGTGCTCCAAGGGGGGGGATGAGTGGCTACAGCTTC.

This clonotype was observed many times. This chain joins TRBV3-1 and TRBJ2-3, with D maybe TRBD2 (6 bases). V was pared by 4 bases and J by 3 bases, with 14 bases between. Germline V gene lookup returns CDR1 LGHDT and CDR2 YNNKEL (reference sequence). CDR3 length: 15 residues. The CDR3 sequence is CASSPGTAGTDTQYF. The CDR3 DNA sequence: TGTGCCAGCAGCCCCGGGACGGCGGGGACAGATACGCAGTATTTT.

This clonotype was detected many times. The chain employs TRBV19 and TRBJ1-4; D might be TRBD1 (6 bases). This CDR3 region has 13 residues. The germline gives CDR1 LNHDA, CDR2 SQIVND (reference sequence). V was pared by 8 bases and J by 6 bases, with 13 bases between. The CDR3 DNA reads TGTGCCAGTGGTCAGGGGATGGATGAAAAACTGTTTTTT. Translation gives CASGQGMDEKLFF.